The TCR beta chain under discussion was sequenced for a study of shared clonotypes between healthy human individuals (dated by TCRdb to the early 2020s). Context from the whole study: The cohort comprised a couple of women and three men aged 18 to 49 years. Between about 0.85 and 9.5 billion PBMCs per donor were obtained by leukapheresis. To increase sequencing depth and limit assay-specific biases, different laboratories used diverse techniques to prepare libraries and sequence TCR repertoires. To estimate repertoire size and how much clonotypes are shared between individuals, the study performed deep sequencing of blood TCR repertoires from a few healthy adults. For each donor, three plates each were used for CD4 naive and CD4 memory, two plates were used for CD8 naive, and one plate was used for CD8 memory.

The donors were healthy, HIV-negative adults who had no recently reported acute infections or vaccinations. Every donor was a Caucasian adult living in Nashville, Tennessee, USA. Magnetic negative selection was used to enrich CD4+ T cells, after which naive cells were positively selected on CD45RA and the negative fraction became the memory subset. Blood was collected by leukapheresis, and PBMCs were isolated by Ficoll-Histopaque density gradient centrifugation and then cryopreserved in liquid nitrogen vapor phase. Analytical flow cytometry was used to check the purity and quantity of each magnetically sorted T cell population. Each sorted fraction had its genomic DNA isolated and then quantified by UV absorbance on a Nanodrop 2000c. TCR CDR3 regions were amplified from genomic DNA by multiplex PCR using the deep immunoSEQ assay. Extracted genomic DNA from each cell subset was spread evenly across all wells of several immunoSEQ 96-well plates, with each plate serving as a replicate. For sorted subsets, 150 to 250 ng genomic DNA, equal to 30,000 or so T cell genomes, was loaded into each replicate PCR. Purified libraries were measured with a Qubit 3.0 fluorometer, size-checked on a Bioanalyzer 2100, and measured again with the KAPA Library Quantification kit. Every immunoSEQ 96-well plate was sequenced on a separate single-read 150-cycle Illumina NextSeq 550 flow cell. Per the authors' processing: Because the immunoSEQ output held only junctional sequences and lacked quality scores, the filtering could not match the filtering applied to full-length reads. Sequences were annotated with PyIR, a Python wrapper for IgBLAST v1.9, using IMGT germline references to assign V/J genes and CDR3. Reads with weak V/J assignments (E-value above 1e-6), missing CDR3, stop codons, out-of-frame junctions, or ambiguous translated residues were removed. V3J clonotypes were defined as sequences sharing an identical inferred V gene, J gene, and CDR3 amino acid sequence. Percentage overlap between repertoires was calculated by dividing the number of shared unique clonotypes by the size of the smaller repertoire. Repertoire richness was assessed with RTK rarefaction, the Chao1 estimator, and Recon v2.1 estimates of unobserved clonotypes. For all TCRbeta clonotypes obtained by the gDNA method from a few donors, generation probabilities were computed with OLGA. The clones in this table, taken by TCRdb from immuneACCESS, are in-frame only. Not every clone is retained; where verified, under half of the shortfall comes from an unresolved V gene, and the cause of the rest is unknown. V and J calls and clone size come straight from that table; D and trimming were deduced from the DNA. Present in this sample are 2 million to 2.5 million clones, approximately 94% of which were seen just once. The ten largest clones represent roughly 0.13% of the sample.

A word on this clone: Its antigen target is currently unknown. Base qualities are not recorded, but no much larger clone differs from it by a single base.

Overall study results and their limits: Compared with non-shared clonotypes, the clonotypes found in all four sorted-subset donors had higher generation probabilities. Even with the large sequencing depth, rarefaction of the sorted-subset datasets indicated that sequencing was incomplete. Pairwise subsampling led to the expectation that sequencing depth would affect the degree of clonotype sharing among donors. When four donors were compared, the shared fraction of clonotypes was 5% to 6.5% for naive CD4, less than 4% for naive CD8, 2.3% for memory CD4, and 0.3% to 0.5% for memory CD8. Sampling was restricted to blood, and TCR repertoires in tissues likely differ from the TCR repertoires found in blood. Larger estimated clonotype richness was generally found for naive subsets than for memory subsets. Because the study included a small number of donors, the genetic and exposure-history diversity represented was limited.

This clonotype originated in a man between 18 and 29 years old in good health. The sample taken for sequencing was naive CD4+ T cells sorted from blood. What the cell subset or site label conveys for this sample: CD45RA+ positively selected.

The CDR3 corresponds to CASSRAGSNSPLHF. The nucleotide sequence is TGTGCCAGCAGTCGGGCGGGTTCGAATTCACCCCTCCACTTT. This chain joins TRBV6-5 to TRBJ1-6, with no reliable assignment of the D segment. Spanning cysteine to phenylalanine, the CDR3 consists of 14 amino acids. Left in the record is the CDR3 DNA by itself, 42 bases read in frame from the first base. CDR1 and CDR2 were assigned from the germline V gene as MNHEY and SVGAGI. The junction shows trimming of 5 bases on V and 7 bases on J, plus 12 bases between the germline ends.